This T cell receptor (beta chain) was documented in a study of cytomegalovirus exposure and HLA in healthy donors. Findings and caveats of the study: A later analysis found common viral pathogens apparently linked to several of the most significant clusters. CMV serostatus was the sole immune exposure data available. In vitro assays verified that a few CMV-associated chains recognized CMV antigens specifically. The classifier was said to identify cytomegalovirus status with high specificity and sensitivity.

Regarding this clone: The target antigen is unknown.

The primer mix had 60 Vbeta and 13 Jbeta primers. Repertoires were generated with immunoSEQ multiplex PCR, while TCRdb's copy carries only in-frame clones and drops some. The sample includes about 140,000 clones, around 80% of them seen just once. The TCR sequence derives from a man in his forties or fifties in good health and CMV-seronegative. Sequenced material: PBMCs.

In DNA form, the CDR3 reads TGTGCCAGCAGCATGGGCGGGACAGGGGAAGATACGCAGTATTTT. It codes for CASSMGGTGEDTQYF. The J gene is TRBJ2-3, the V gene TRBV7-2; 10 bases fit TRBD1. Germline lookup yields CDR1 SGHTA and CDR2 FQGNSA. V shed 5 bases and J 5 bases; nucleotides not matched to a gene: 7. The CDR3 is 15 residues long. Full variable domain (outside the CDR3, taken from reference TRBV7-2 and TRBJ2-3): GAGVSQSPSNKVTEKGKDVELRCDPISGHTALYWYRQSLGQGLEFLIYFQGNSAPDKSGLPSDRFSAERTGGSVSTLTIQRTQQEDSAVYLCASSMGGTGEDTQYFGPGTRLTVL.